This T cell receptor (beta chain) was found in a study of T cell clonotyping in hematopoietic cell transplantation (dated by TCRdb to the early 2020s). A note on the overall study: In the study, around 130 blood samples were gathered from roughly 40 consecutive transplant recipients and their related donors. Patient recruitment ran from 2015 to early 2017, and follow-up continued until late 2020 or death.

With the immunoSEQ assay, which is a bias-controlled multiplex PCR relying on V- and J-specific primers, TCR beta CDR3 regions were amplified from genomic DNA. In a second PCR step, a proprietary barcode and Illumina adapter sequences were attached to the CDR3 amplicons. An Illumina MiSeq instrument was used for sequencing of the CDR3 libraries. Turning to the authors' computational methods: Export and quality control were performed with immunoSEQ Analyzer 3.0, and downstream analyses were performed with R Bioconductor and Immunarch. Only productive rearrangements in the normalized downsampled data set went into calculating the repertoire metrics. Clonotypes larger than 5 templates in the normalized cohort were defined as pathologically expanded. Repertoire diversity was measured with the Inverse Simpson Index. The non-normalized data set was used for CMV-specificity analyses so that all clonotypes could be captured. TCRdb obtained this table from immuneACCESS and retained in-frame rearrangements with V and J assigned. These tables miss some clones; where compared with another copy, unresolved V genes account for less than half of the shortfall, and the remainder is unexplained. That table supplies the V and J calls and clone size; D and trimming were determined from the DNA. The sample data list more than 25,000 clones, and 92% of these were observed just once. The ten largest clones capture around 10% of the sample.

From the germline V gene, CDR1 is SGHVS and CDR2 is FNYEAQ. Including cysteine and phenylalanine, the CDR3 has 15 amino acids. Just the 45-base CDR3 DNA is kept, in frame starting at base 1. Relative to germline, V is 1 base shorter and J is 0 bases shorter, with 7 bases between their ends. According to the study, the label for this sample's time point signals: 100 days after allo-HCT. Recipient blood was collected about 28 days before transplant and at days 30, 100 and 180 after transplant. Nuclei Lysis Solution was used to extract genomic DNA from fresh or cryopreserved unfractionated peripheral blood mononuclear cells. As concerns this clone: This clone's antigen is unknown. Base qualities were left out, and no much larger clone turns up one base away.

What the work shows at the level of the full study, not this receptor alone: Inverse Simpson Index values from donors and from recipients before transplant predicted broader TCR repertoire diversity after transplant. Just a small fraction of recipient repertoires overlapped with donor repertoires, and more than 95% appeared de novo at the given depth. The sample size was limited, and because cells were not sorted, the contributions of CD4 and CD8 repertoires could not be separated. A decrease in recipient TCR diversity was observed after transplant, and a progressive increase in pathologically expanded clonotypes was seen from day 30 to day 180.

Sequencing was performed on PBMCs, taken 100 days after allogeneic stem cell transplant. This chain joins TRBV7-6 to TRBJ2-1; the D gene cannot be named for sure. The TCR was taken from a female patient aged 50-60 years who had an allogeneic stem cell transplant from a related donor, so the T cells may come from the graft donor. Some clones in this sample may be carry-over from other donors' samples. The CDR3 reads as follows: CASSLDVGSYNEQFF. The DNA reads TGTGCCAGCAGCTTAGATGTCGGCTCCTACAATGAGCAGTTCTTC.